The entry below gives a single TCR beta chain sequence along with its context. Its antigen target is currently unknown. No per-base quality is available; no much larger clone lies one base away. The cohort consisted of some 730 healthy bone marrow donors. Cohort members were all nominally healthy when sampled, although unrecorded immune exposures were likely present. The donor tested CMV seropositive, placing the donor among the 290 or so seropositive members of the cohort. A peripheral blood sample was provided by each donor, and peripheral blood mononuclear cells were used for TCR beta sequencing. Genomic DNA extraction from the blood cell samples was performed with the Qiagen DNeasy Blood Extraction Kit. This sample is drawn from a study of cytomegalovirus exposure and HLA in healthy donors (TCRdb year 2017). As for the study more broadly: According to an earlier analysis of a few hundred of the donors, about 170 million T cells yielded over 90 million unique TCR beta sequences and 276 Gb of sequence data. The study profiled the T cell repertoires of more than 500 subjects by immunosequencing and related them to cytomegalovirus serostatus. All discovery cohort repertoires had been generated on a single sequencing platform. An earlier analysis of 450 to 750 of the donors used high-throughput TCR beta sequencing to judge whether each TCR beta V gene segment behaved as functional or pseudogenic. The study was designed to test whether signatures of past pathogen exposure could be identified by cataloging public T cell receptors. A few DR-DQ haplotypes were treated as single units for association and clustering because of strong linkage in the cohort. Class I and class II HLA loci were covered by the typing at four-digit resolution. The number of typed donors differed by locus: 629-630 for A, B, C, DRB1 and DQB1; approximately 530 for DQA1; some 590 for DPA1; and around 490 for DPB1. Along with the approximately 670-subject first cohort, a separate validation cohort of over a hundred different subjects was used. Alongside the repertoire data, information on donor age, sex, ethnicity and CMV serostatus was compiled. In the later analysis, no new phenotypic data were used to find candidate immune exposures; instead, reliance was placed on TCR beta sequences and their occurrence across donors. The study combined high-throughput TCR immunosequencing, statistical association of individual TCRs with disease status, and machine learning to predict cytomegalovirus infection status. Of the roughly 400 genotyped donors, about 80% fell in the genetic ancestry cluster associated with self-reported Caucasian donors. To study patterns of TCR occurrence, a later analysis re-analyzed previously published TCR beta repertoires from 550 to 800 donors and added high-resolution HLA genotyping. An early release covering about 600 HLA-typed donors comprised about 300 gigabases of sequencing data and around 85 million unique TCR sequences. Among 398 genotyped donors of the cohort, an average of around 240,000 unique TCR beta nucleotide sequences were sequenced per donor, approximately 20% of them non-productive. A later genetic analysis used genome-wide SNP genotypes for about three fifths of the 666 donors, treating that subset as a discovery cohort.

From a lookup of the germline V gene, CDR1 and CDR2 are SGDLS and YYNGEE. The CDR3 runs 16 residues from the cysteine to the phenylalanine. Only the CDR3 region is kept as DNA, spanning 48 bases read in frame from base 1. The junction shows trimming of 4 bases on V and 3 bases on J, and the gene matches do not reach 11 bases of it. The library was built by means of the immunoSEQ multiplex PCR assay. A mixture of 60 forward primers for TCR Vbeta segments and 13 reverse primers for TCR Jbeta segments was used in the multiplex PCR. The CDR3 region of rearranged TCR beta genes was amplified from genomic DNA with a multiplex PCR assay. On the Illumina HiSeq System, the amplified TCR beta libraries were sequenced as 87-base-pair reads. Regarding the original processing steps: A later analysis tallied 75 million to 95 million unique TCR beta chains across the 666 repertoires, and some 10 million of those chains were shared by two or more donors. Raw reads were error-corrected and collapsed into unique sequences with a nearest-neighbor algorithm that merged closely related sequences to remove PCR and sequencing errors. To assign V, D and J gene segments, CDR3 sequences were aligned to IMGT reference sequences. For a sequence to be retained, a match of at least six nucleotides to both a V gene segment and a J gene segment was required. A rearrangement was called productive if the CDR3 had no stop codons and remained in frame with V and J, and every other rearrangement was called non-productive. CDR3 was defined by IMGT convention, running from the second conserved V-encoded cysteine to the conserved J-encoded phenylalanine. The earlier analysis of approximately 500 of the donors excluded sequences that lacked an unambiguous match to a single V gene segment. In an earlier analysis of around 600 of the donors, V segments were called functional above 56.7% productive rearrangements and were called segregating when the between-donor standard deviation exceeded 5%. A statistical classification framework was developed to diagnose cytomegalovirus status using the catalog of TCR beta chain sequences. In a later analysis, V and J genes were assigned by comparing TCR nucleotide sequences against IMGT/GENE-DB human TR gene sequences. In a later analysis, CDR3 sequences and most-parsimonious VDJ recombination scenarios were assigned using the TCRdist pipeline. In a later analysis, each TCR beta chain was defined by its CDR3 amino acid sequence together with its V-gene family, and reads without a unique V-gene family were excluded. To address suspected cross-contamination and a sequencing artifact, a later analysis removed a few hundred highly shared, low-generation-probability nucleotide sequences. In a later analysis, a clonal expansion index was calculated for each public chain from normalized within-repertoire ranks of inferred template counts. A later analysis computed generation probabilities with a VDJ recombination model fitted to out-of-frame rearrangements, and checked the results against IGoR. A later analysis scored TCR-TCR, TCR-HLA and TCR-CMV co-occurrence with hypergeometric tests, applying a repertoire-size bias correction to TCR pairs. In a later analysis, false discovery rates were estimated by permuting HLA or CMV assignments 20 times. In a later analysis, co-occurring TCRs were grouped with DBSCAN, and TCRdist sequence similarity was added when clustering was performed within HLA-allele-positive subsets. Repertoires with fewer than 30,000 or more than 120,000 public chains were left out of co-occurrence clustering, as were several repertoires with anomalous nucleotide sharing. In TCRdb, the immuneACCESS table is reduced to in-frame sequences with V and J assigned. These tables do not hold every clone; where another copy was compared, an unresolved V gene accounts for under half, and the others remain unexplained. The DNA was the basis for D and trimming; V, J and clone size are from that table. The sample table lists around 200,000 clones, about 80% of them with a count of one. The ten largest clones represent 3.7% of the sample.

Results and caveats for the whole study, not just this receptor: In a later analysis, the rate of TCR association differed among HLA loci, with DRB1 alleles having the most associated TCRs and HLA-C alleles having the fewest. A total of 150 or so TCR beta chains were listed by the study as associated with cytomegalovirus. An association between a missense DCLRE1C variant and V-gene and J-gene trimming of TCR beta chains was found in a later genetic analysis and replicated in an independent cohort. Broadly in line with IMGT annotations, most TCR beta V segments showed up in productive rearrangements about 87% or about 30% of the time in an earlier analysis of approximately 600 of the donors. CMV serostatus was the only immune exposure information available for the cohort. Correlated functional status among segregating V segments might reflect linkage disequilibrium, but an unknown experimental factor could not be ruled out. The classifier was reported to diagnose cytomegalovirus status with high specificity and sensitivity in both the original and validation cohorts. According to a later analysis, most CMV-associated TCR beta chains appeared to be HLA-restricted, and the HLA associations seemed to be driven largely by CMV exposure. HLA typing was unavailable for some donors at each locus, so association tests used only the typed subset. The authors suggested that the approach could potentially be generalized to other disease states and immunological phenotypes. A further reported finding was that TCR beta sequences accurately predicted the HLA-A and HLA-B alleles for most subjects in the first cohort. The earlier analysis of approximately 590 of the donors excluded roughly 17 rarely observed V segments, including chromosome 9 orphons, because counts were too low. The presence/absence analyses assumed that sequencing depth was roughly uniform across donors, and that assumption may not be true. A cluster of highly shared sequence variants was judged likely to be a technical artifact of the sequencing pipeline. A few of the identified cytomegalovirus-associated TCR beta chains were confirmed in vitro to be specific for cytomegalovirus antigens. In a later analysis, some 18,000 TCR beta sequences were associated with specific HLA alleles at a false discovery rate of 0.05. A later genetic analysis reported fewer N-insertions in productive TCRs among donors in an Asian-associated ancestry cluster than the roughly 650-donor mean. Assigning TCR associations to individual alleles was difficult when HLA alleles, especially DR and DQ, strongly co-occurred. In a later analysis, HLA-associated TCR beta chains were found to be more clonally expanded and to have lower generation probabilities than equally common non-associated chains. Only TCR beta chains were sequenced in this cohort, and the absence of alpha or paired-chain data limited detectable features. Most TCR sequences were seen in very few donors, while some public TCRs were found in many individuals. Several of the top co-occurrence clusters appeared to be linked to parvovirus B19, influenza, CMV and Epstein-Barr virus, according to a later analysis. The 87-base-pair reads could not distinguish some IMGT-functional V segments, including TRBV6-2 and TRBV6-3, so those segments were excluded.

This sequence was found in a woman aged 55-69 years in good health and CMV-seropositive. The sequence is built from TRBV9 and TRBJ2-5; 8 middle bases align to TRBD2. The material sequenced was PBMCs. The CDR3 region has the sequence CASSLIGAGGKETQYF. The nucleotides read TGTGCCAGCAGCCTTATCGGGGCGGGGGGTAAAGAGACCCAGTACTTC. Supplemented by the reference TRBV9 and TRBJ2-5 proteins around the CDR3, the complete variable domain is DSGVTQTPKHLITATGQRVTLRCSPRSGDLSVYWYQQSLDQGLQFLIQYYNGEERAKGNILERFSAQQFPDLHSELNLSSLELGDSALYFCASSLIGAGGKETQYFGPGTRLLVL.